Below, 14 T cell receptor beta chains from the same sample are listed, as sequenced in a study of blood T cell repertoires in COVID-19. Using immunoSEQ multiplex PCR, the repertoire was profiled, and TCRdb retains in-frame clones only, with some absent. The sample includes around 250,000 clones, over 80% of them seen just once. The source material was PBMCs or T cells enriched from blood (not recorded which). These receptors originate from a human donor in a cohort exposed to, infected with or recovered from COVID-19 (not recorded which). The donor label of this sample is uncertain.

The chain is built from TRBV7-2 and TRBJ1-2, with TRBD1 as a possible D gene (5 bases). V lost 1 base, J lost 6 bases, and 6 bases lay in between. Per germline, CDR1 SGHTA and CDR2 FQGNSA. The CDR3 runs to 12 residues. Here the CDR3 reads CASSLGGDGYTF. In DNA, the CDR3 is TGTGCCAGCAGCTTAGGGGGGGATGGCTACACCTTC.

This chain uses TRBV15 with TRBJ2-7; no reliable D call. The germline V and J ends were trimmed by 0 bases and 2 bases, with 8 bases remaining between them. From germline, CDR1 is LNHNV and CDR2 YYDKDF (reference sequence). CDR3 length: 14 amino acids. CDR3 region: CATSRDGATYEQYF. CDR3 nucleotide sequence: TGTGCCACCAGCAGAGATGGAGCAACCTACGAGCAGTACTTC.

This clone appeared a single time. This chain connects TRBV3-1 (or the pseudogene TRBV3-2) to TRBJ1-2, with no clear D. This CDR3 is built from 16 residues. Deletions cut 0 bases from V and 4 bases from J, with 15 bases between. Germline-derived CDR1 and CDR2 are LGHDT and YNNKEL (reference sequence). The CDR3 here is CASSQDIQAAFYGYTF. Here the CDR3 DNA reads TGTGCCAGCAGCCAAGATATCCAGGCCGCTTTCTATGGCTACACCTTC.

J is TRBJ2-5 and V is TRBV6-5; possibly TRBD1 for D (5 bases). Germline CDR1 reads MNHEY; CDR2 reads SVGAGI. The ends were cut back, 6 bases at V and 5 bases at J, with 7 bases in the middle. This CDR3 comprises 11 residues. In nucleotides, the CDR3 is TGTGCCAGCAGAGGGGTCGAGACCCAGTACTTC. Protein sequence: CASRGVETQYF.

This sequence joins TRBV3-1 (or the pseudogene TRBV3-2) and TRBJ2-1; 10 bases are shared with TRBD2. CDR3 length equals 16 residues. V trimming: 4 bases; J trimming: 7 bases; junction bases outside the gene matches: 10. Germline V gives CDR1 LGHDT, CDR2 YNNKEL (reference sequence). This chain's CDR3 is CASSLTSSGGWNEQFF. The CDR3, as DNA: TGTGCCAGCAGCCTTACGTCTAGCGGGGGTTGGAATGAGCAGTTCTTC.

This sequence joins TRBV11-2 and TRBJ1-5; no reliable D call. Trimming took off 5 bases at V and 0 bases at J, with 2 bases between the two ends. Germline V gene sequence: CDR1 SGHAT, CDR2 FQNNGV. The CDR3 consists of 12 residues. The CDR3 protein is CASSHSNQPQHF. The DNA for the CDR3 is TGTGCCAGCAGCCATAGCAATCAGCCCCAGCATTTT.

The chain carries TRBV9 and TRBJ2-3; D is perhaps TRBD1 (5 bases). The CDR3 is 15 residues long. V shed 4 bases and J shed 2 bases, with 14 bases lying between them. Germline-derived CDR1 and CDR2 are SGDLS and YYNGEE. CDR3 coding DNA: TGTGCCAGCAGCCCCGGCAGGGCTTACACAGATACGCAGTATTTT. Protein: CASSPGRAYTDTQYF.

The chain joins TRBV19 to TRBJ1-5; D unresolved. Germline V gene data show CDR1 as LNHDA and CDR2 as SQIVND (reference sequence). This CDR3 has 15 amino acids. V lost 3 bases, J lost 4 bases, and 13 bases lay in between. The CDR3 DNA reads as TGTGCCAGTAGTATGAGTCGTAGAGAGAATCAGCCCCAGCATTTT. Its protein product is CASSMSRRENQPQHF.

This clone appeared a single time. Written as DNA, the CDR3 is TGCCCTGGACGGCCGACGGGGTCTGGAGATACGCAGTATTTT. It yields the protein CPGRPTGSGDTQYF. V and J are TRBV23-1 and TRBJ2-3; D is perhaps TRBD2 (5 bases). TRBV23-1 has ORF status, its function being uncertain. The CDR3 extends over 14 amino acids.

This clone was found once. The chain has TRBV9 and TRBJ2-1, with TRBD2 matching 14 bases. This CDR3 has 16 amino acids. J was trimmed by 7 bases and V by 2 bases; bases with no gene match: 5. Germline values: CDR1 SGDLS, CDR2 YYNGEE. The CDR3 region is CASSVRLAGGPNEQFF. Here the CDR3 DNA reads TGTGCCAGCAGCGTCAGACTAGCGGGGGGGCCAAATGAGCAGTTCTTC. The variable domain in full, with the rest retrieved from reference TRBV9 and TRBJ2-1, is DSGVTQTPKHLITATGQRVTLRCSPRSGDLSVYWYQQSLDQGLQFLIQYYNGEERAKGNILERFSAQQFPDLHSELNLSSLELGDSALYFCASSVRLAGGPNEQFFGPGTRLTVL.

Written as DNA, the CDR3 is TGTGCCAGCAGCGAACGGACAGGCACTGAAGCTTTCTTT. Translating it yields CASSERTGTEAFF. The chain couples TRBV12-3 or TRBV12-4 to TRBJ1-1; 7 bases fit TRBD1. The CDR3 length is 13 residues. J gave up 4 bases and V 6 bases, and 5 bases lay outside the gene matches.

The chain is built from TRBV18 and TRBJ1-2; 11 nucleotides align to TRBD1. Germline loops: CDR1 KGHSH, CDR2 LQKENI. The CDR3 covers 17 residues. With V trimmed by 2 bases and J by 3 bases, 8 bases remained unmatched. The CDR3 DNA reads TGTGCCAGCTCACCAATGGACAGGGGGCCCCAAGACTATGGCTACACCTTC. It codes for CASSPMDRGPQDYGYTF.

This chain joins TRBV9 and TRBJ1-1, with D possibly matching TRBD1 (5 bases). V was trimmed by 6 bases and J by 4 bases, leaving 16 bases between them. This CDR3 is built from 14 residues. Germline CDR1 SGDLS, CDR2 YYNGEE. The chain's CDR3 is CASTPSLGGTEAFF. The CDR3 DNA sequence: TGTGCCAGCACGCCGAGCTTGGGGGGCACTGAAGCTTTCTTT. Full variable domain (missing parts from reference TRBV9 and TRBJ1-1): DSGVTQTPKHLITATGQRVTLRCSPRSGDLSVYWYQQSLDQGLQFLIQYYNGEERAKGNILERFSAQQFPDLHSELNLSSLELGDSALYFCASTPSLGGTEAFFGQGTRLTVV.

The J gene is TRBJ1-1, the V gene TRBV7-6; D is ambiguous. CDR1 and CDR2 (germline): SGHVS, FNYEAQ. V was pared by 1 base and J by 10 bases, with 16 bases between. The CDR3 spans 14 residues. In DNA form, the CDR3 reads TGTGCCAGCAGCTTAGGAACGTCTCAGTCGGGAGCTTTCTTT. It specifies CASSLGTSQSGAFF.